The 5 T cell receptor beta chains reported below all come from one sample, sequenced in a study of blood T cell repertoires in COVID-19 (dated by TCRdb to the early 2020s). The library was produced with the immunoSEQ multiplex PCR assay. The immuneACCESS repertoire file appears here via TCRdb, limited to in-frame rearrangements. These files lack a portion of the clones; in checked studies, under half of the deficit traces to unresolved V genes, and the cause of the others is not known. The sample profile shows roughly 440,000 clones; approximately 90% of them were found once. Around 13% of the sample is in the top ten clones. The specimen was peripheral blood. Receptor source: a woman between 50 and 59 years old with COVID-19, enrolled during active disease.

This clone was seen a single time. The CDR3 nucleotides read TGTGCCACCACAGGGGATCTTAATTCACCCCTCCACTTT. Residues: CATTGDLNSPLHF. The gene calls are TRBV10-3 and TRBJ1-6, with 7 positions matching TRBD1. This CDR3 is 13 amino acids long. V lost 10 bases, J lost 6 bases, and 6 bases stayed unmatched. Germline loops: CDR1 ENHRY, CDR2 SYGVKD.

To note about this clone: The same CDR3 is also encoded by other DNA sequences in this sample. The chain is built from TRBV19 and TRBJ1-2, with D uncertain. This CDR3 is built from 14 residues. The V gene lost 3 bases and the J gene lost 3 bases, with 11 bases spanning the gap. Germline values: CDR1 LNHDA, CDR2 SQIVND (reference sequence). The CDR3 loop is CASSIEGRYYGYTF. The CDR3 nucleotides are TGTGCCAGTAGTATTGAGGGAAGATACTATGGCTACACCTTC.

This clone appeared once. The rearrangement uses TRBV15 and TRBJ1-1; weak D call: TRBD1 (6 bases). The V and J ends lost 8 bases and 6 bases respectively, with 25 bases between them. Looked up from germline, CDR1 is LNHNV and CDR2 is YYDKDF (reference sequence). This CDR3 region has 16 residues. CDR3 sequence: CATSKVLGQILAEAFF. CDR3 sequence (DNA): TGTGCCACCTCAAAGGTTTTGGGACAAATCCTCGCTGAAGCTTTCTTT.

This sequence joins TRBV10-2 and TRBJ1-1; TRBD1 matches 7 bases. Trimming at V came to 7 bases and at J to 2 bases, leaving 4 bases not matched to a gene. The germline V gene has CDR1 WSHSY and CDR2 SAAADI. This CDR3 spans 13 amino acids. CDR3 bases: TGCGCCAGCAAGGGACAGCTAAACACTGAAGCTTTCTTT. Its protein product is CASKGQLNTEAFF.

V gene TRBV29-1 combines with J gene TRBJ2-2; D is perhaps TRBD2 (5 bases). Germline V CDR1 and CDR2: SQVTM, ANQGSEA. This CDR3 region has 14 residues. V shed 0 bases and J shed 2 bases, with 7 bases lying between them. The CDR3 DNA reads TGCAGCGTTGAAGAGGGGAGCAACACCGGGGAGCTGTTTTTT. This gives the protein CSVEEGSNTGELFF.